Described below is a single T cell receptor beta chain sequence and its context. Using immunoSEQ multiplex PCR, the repertoire was profiled, and TCRdb retains in-frame clones only, with some absent. Among roughly 70,000 clones listed, more than 70% were seen once. This entry is derived from a study of blood T cell repertoires in COVID-19. There are 15 residues in the CDR3. Germline V gene lookup returns CDR1 SGHNT and CDR2 YYREEE (reference sequence). V was pared by 5 bases and J by 4 bases, with 16 bases between. The chain couples TRBV5-4 to TRBJ2-1; D is unresolved. The sample consisted of peripheral blood. This TCR was recovered from a human donor in a cohort sampled during active COVID-19. CDR3 loop: CASRDSTRVYNEQFF. CDR3 DNA sequence: TGTGCCAGCAGAGATTCGACCCGGGTTTACAATGAGCAGTTCTTC.